This T cell receptor beta chain was recovered during a study of blood T cell repertoires in COVID-19. The authors' processing: Scientists estimated how many nucleated cells there were by amplifying reference gene primers. Measured with immunoSEQ multiplex PCR; TCRdb has only the in-frame clones, and not every one. Clonal size and the V and J genes are those of that table, whereas D and trimming came from the DNA. The repertoire holds about 110,000 clones, around 82% seen once, with 15% to 20% in the top ten. Germline CDR1 reads SGHTA; CDR2 reads FQGNSA. The trim removed 2 bases at V and 8 bases at J, leaving 4 bases unmatched. CDR3 length: 14 amino acids.

The chain has TRBV7-2 and TRBJ1-4; the match to TRBD1 covers 8 bases. The sequenced sample consisted of peripheral blood. This clonotype was obtained from a woman aged 60-70 years with acute or convalescent COVID-19. This chain's CDR3 is CASSLQGAGEKLFF. CDR3 DNA: TGTGCCAGCAGCTTACAGGGGGCTGGAGAAAAACTGTTTTTT.